The rows below give T cell receptor beta chains drawn from one sample of a study of cytomegalovirus exposure and HLA in healthy donors. TCRdb keeps only in-frame clones here, not all; method: immunoSEQ multiplex PCR. The sample has about 130,000 clones, approximately 77% seen once. The sequenced material came from PBMCs. The receptors were gathered from a man younger than 45 in good health and CMV-seronegative. The CDR3 runs from the conserved cysteine through the conserved F or W. The order of the fields is CDR3 DNA, CDR3 protein, clone size, D gene, V gene, J gene. A D gene is named only where the DNA matches it firmly. Clone size appears in some rows only: once, few, many, or a class for an expanded clone.

TGTGCCAGCAGTGTCACTAGCGGGGCCTACAATGAGCAGTTCTTC,CASSVTSGAYNEQFF,.,TRBD2,TRBV2,TRBJ2-1
TGCGCCAGCAGCCAAACAAATAGCGGTCTGGGGTCTTACGAGCAGTACTTC,CASSQTNSGLGSYEQYF,.,.,TRBV4-1,TRBJ2-7
TGTGCCATCAGTGAGACCGGGACAGGGAACACTGAAGCTTTCTTT,CAISETGTGNTEAFF,.,TRBD1,TRBV10-3,TRBJ1-1
TGCGCCAGCAGCTTGGAAGCCGGGACTAGAAGTCTTGAGCAGTTCTTC,CASSLEAGTRSLEQFF,.,TRBD2,TRBV11-1,TRBJ2-1
TGTGCCAGCTCACCAGGGACAGGGTCTTACGAGCAGTACTTC,CASSPGTGSYEQYF,.,TRBD1,TRBV18,TRBJ2-7
TGCGCCAGCAGCTTGGATAGACAGGGGTATGGCTACACCTTC,CASSLDRQGYGYTF,.,TRBD1,TRBV5-1,TRBJ1-2
TGCGCCAACAGCTTAGAGGGACTGGACGGCTACACCTTC,CANSLEGLDGYTF,.,.,TRBV5-1,TRBJ1-2
TGTGCCAGCAGTCCGGCTAGCCATACGCAGTATTTT,CASSPASHTQYF,.,.,TRBV11-2,TRBJ2-3
TGTGCCAGTCTAGCGGGAGCATCGAACACCGGGGAGCTGTTTTTT,CASLAGASNTGELFF,.,TRBD2,TRBV7-9,TRBJ2-2
TGTGCCAGCAGTGACAGGGATCAGTACGAGCAGTACTTC,CASSDRDQYEQYF,.,.,TRBV2,TRBJ2-7
TGTGCCAGCAGTGACACATATAGCAATCAGCCCCAGCATTTT,CASSDTYSNQPQHF,.,.,TRBV2,TRBJ1-5
TGCGCCAGCAGCTTCAGTTACAACTATGGCTACACCTTC,CASSFSYNYGYTF,few,.,TRBV5-1,TRBJ1-2
TGTGCCAGCAGCTTGAATTTGGAGACCGGGGAGCTGTTTTTT,CASSLNLETGELFF,once,.,TRBV5-4,TRBJ2-2
TGTGCCAGCAGCGGACAGGGGGCACGGGAGACCCAGTACTTC,CASSGQGARETQYF,.,TRBD1,TRBV2,TRBJ2-5
TGTGCCAGCAGCTTGGAGGGACTTACCTCCTACGAGCAGTACTTC,CASSLEGLTSYEQYF,.,.,TRBV5-5,TRBJ2-7
TGCGCCAGCAGCCAAGCGAATACAGGGGGCGTAGCGGACACCATATATTTT,CASSQANTGGVADTIYF,.,TRBD1,TRBV4-1,TRBJ1-3
TGTGCCAGCGGGGGGACAGGCTCTGGAAACACCATATATTTT,CASGGTGSGNTIYF,.,TRBD1,TRBV6-6,TRBJ1-3
TGTGCCAGCAGCTTAGTTTCAGGGGATGAAAAACTGTTTTTT,CASSLVSGDEKLFF,.,.,TRBV11-2,TRBJ1-4
TGCGCCAGCAGCTTGGCTCTAGCGGGAGGACTTCAAGAGACCCAGTACTTC,CASSLALAGGLQETQYF,.,TRBD2,TRBV5-1,TRBJ2-5
TGCGCCAGCAGCTACTCGGGACAGCCGAACACTGAAGCTTTCTTT,CASSYSGQPNTEAFF,.,TRBD1,TRBV5-1,TRBJ1-1
TGTGCCAGCAGCTTAGATTCTAGCGGCGAGTTTGGGCAGTACTTC,CASSLDSSGEFGQYF,.,TRBD2,TRBV7-2,TRBJ2-7
TGTGCCAGCACCCCAAGCAACTATGGCTACACCTTC,CASTPSNYGYTF,.,.,TRBV6-1,TRBJ1-2
TGTGCCAGCAGCGGGACAGCGGCTAACTATGGCTACACCTTC,CASSGTAANYGYTF,.,TRBD1,TRBV28,TRBJ1-2
TGCGCCAGCAGCCCGACAGGGGTAAGTGAAAAACTGTTTTTT,CASSPTGVSEKLFF,few,TRBD1,TRBV5-1,TRBJ1-4
TGTGCCAGCAGGGCTCGCAGCGGGAGAACCTACAATGAGCAGTTCTTC,CASRARSGRTYNEQFF,.,TRBD2,TRBV25-1,TRBJ2-1
TGTGCCAGCAGCTTAGGACCGGAGGGCCGGCGGGATACGCAGTATTTT,CASSLGPEGRRDTQYF,.,.,TRBV11-2,TRBJ2-3
TGCAGCTCCTTTGGACAGGGGAGCACAGATACGCAGTATTTT,CSSFGQGSTDTQYF,once,TRBD1,TRBV29-1,TRBJ2-3
TGTGCCAGCAGCGTGGACAGGGCCCACAATGAGCAGTTCTTC,CASSVDRAHNEQFF,.,.,TRBV21-1,TRBJ2-1
TGTGCCAGCAGTCAAGGGACTGCTAGTGGCTACACCTTC,CASSQGTASGYTF,few,.,TRBV28,TRBJ1-2
TGTGCCAGCAGTGAACCGGGAGCCGCAGATACGCAGTATTTT,CASSEPGAADTQYF,.,.,TRBV25-1,TRBJ2-3
TGTGCCAGCAGCGCCTACGTCAGTGGGAGGGCCACATACAATGAGCAGTTCTTC,CASSAYVSGRATYNEQFF,.,TRBD2,TRBV9,TRBJ2-1
TGCGCCAGCAGCCAATGGGACACGGACAATCAGCCCCAGCATTTT,CASSQWDTDNQPQHF,.,.,TRBV4-1,TRBJ1-5
TGCAGCGTATCCTCTAGCGGGAGGGCCTACGAGCAGTACTTC,CSVSSSGRAYEQYF,.,TRBD2,TRBV29-1,TRBJ2-7
TGTGCCAGCAGCGTAGGAGGGACTAGGGGGACCGGGGAGCTGTTTTTT,CASSVGGTRGTGELFF,.,TRBD2,TRBV9,TRBJ2-2
TGTGCCAGCGGGACAGGGGGCTACGAGCAGTACTTC,CASGTGGYEQYF,once,TRBD1,TRBV6-1,TRBJ2-7
TGCGCCACCTCGGAGAGGGGGAGCACCTACGAGCAGTACTTC,CATSERGSTYEQYF,.,.,TRBV5-1,TRBJ2-7
TGTGCCAGCAGTTCCCAGGCGGGTACTAGCACAGATACGCAGTATTTT,CASSSQAGTSTDTQYF,.,.,TRBV6-5,TRBJ2-3
TGTGCCAGCAGTTTTATGGACAGGAAGATCTCCTACGAGCAGTACTTC,CASSFMDRKISYEQYF,.,TRBD1,TRBV28,TRBJ2-7
TGTGCCTGGAGTCGCGGGGACCCAGCCAAAAACATTCAGTACTTC,CAWSRGDPAKNIQYF,.,.,TRBV30,TRBJ2-4
TGTGCCAGCAGCTTTACACAGGGGGCTGGCTATGGCTACACCTTC,CASSFTQGAGYGYTF,few,TRBD1,TRBV7-9,TRBJ1-2
TGTGCCAGCAGCTTAGTTGGAGCATATGGCTACACCTTC,CASSLVGAYGYTF,.,.,TRBV7-9,TRBJ1-2
TGCAGCGTCTTAAAACTAGCGGCGGGCACAGATACGCAGTATTTT,CSVLKLAAGTDTQYF,.,TRBD2,TRBV29-1,TRBJ2-3
TGTGCCAGCAGCCCCGAGGAGCCGCTTAGCACAGATACGCAGTATTTT,CASSPEEPLSTDTQYF,.,.,TRBV7-9,TRBJ2-3
TGTGCCAGCAGCTTAGCGGCGGCTAGCGGCGCCTACGAGCAGTACTTC,CASSLAAASGAYEQYF,.,TRBD2,TRBV7-6,TRBJ2-7
TGTGCCAGCAGCTTGGATACGGGTACTGGAAACACCATATATTTT,CASSLDTGTGNTIYF,.,.,TRBV5-4,TRBJ1-3
TGTGCCAGCTCACTTCGGGACACCGAGACCCAGTACTTC,CASSLRDTETQYF,few,.,TRBV18,TRBJ2-5
TGTGCCAGCAGCGGAGCCCCAGGGATCACTGAAGCTTTCTTT,CASSGAPGITEAFF,.,.,TRBV9,TRBJ1-1
TGTGCCATCAGCGGGGACAGTGGGGGAAGAACCGACACCGGGGAGCTGTTTTTT,CAISGDSGGRTDTGELFF,few,TRBD1,TRBV10-3,TRBJ2-2